This T cell receptor beta chain was retrieved from a study of OX40 agonist ivuxolimab in advanced cancers. About the research overall: Among those enrolled, mean age was approximately 60 years (range about 23 to 85) and 75% to 85% were male. Participants could have had prior anti-PD-1, anti-PD-L1 or anti-CTLA-4 therapy, and 40% had some.

Study conclusions and caveats: Antigens targeted by the expanded peripheral T cells were not determined.

Between the trimmed V and J ends, which lost 7 bases and 3 bases, there was a span of 9 bases. Germline loops: CDR1 LNHDA, CDR2 SQIVND (reference sequence). The CDR3 is 12 residues long. Concerning this clone: Its matching antigen is unknown.

Data came from immunoSEQ multiplex PCR; TCRdb stores just in-frame clones and leaves some out. The profile shows tens of thousands of clones, about 88% of them singletons. The sequenced sample was CD4+ or CD8+ T cells sorted from blood, obtained in a trial of the OX40 agonist ivuxolimab. The receptor was isolated from an adult with an advanced solid tumor such as melanoma, head and neck, liver or kidney cancer. The chain joins TRBV19 to TRBJ1-1; no clear D gene. The CDR3 nucleotides are TGTGCCAGTAAAGCGGGTGACACTGAAGCTTTCTTT. This encodes CASKAGDTEAFF.